Presented here are 15 T cell receptor beta chains from one specimen sequenced in a study of blood T cells in healthy people across ages. Primers used in a second PCR of roughly 7 to 12 cycles were a sample-barcoded 5' primer and a J-beta primer mix. TCRdb fed the 5' RACE reads into MiXCR, producing one record per CDR3 protein. The data show roughly 1,500,000 distinct CDR3 sequences, roughly a third seen once. The specimen sequenced was blood. These TCRs come from a woman aged 25 to 39 in good health.

This chain connects TRBV3-1 to TRBJ2-4; no clear D. Germline V CDR1 and CDR2: LGHDT, YNNKEL (reference sequence). The CDR3 consists of 16 residues. The V and J ends lost 4 bases and 13 bases respectively, with 26 bases between them. CDR3 sequence reads: CASSPATGAPSSWQYF. CDR3 nucleotides: TGTGCCAGCAGCCCCGCGACGGGCGCGCCTTCCTCGTGGCAGTACTTC.

The chain has TRBV6-5 and TRBJ2-5; 10 bases fit TRBD1. The germline V gene has CDR1 MNHEY and CDR2 SVGAGI. Unmatched junction bases numbered 10, after V lost 6 bases and J lost 9 bases. The CDR3 is 14 residues long. CDR3 nucleotides: TGTGCCAGCAGCACTGACAGGGGGCAGGAGGCCCAGTACTTC. It translates to CASSTDRGQEAQYF.

This clonotype has only a few counts. V usage is TRBV20-1 and J usage is TRBJ2-7; tentatively, D is TRBD2 (5 bases). The CDR3 sequence is 14 residues long. Germline CDR1 is DFQATT and CDR2 is SNEGSKA (reference sequence). Deletions cut 3 bases from V and 2 bases from J, with 14 bases between. The CDR3 coding sequence is TGCAGTGCTAGTTCCCTAGCCTATACCTACGAGCAGTACTTC. Translated: CSASSLAYTYEQYF.

The CDR3 is CASSANRGGSGRSTEAFF. The CDR3 bases are TGTGCCAGCAGCGCAAACAGGGGTGGCAGCGGGAGGTCGACTGAAGCTTTCTTT. The gene calls are TRBV9 and TRBJ1-1; 7 bases are shared with TRBD1. CDR1 and CDR2 from the germline V gene are SGDLS and YYNGEE. V was clipped by 3 bases and J by 5 bases; unmatched bases: 19. The length of the CDR3 is 18 residues.

The gene calls are TRBV30 and TRBJ1-1, with D perhaps matching TRBD1 (5 bases). CDR1 and CDR2 (germline): GTSNPN, SVGIG (reference sequence). The CDR3 length is 13 residues. Trimming removed 0 bases at V and 6 bases at J, with 11 bases between. The CDR3 spells CAWSVGSGAEAFF. DNA of the CDR3: TGTGCCTGGAGTGTAGGGTCGGGGGCTGAAGCTTTCTTT.

This clonotype was counted only a few times. The rearrangement uses TRBV13 and TRBJ2-7; TRBD2 matches at 14 bases. Germline values: CDR1 PRHDT, CDR2 FYEKMQ (reference sequence). The CDR3 loop spans 18 amino acids. V was pared by 5 bases and J by 0 bases, with 9 bases of the junction left unmatched. The CDR3, as DNA: TGTGCCAGCAGCCGACGAACCGGGACTAGCGGGAGCTCCTACGAGCAGTACTTC. It yields the protein CASSRRTGTSGSSYEQYF.

This rearrangement joins TRBV11-2 to TRBJ2-1; D is possibly TRBD2 (6 bases). CDR1 is SGHAT and CDR2 is FQNNGV in the germline V gene. Trimming took 4 bases from V and 0 from J, leaving 13 bases between them. The CDR3 runs 16 residues. The CDR3 region is CASSSQRALSYNEQFF. The CDR3 nucleotides are TGTGCCAGCAGCTCACAGCGGGCCCTCTCCTACAATGAGCAGTTCTTC.

This clonotype has only a few counts. This chain connects TRBV25-1 to TRBJ1-2, with TRBD1 as a possible D gene (5 bases). The CDR3 is 14 amino acids. Between the trimmed V and J ends, which lost 5 bases and 5 bases, there was a span of 15 bases. Germline V gene lookup returns CDR1 MGHDK and CDR2 SYGVNS. CDR3 DNA: TGTGCCAGCAGTAGGGACGGGACTGGGTATGGCTACACCTTC. It specifies CASSRDGTGYGYTF.

This clonotype was detected a few times. J is TRBJ2-1 and V is TRBV15; D is undetermined. The V end lost 3 bases, the J end lost 0 bases, and 18 bases lay between the germline ends. This CDR3 has 18 residues. The germline gives CDR1 LNHNV, CDR2 YYDKDF (reference sequence). CDR3 protein: CATSSHSGEVYSYNEQFF. CDR3 DNA: TGTGCCACCAGCAGCCACTCCGGTGAGGTTTACTCCTACAATGAGCAGTTCTTC.

The rearrangement links TRBV7-3 to TRBJ2-5; TRBD1 matches at 7 bases. Germline CDR1 reads SGHTA; CDR2 reads FQGTGA. This CDR3 has 13 residues. J gave up 9 bases and V 3 bases, and 7 bases lay outside the gene matches. The CDR3: CASSLEDRTAQYF. For the CDR3, the DNA is TGTGCCAGCAGCTTGGAGGACAGGACGGCCCAGTACTTC.

The chain uses TRBV20-1 and TRBJ1-6; 8 bases align to TRBD1. Per the germline V gene, CDR1 is DFQATT and CDR2 is SNEGSKA (reference sequence). J was trimmed by 9 bases and V by 2 bases; bases with no gene match: 9. This CDR3 region has 15 residues. The CDR3 nucleotides read TGCAGTGCTAGACCCCCCGGGACAGGTGGTTCACCCCTCCACTTT. Protein: CSARPPGTGGSPLHF.

This clonotype was recorded a few times. This sequence joins TRBV28 and TRBJ2-5; D unclear. V shed 7 bases and J shed 4 bases, with 19 bases lying between them. Per the germline V gene, CDR1 is MDHEN and CDR2 is SYDVKM. This CDR3 is 15 amino acids long. The CDR3 is CASTTGLGARETQYF. The CDR3 region has the DNA TGTGCCAGCACGACGGGCCTAGGCGCCCGAGAGACCCAGTACTTC.

This chain connects TRBV12-3 or TRBV12-4 to TRBJ1-1; D ambiguous. Trimming left V 2 bases short and J 1 base short, with 11 bases between. This CDR3 is 15 amino acids long. DNA of the CDR3: TGTGCCAGCAGTTTAACGATCAACAGGAACACTGAAGCTTTCTTT. Its translation is CASSLTINRNTEAFF.

In DNA, the CDR3 is TGCAGTGCTAGGGCTTGGACTAGCCCAACCCAGTACTTC. Its protein is CSARAWTSPTQYF. The V gene is TRBV20-1, the J gene TRBJ2-5, with TRBD2 matching over 8 bases. The germline V gene encodes CDR1 DFQATT and CDR2 SNEGSKA (reference sequence). V lost 3 bases and J lost 8; bases outside the gene matches: 8. CDR3 length equals 13 residues.

The chain recombines TRBV9 with TRBJ1-4; D uncertain. In germline, CDR1 is SGDLS, CDR2 YYNGEE. Trimming removed 1 base at V and 8 bases at J, with 15 bases between. The CDR3 consists of 15 residues. In DNA, the CDR3 is TGTGCCAGCAGCGTAAAGTCTACTCGCGGCGAAAAACTGTTTTTT. This gives the protein CASSVKSTRGEKLFF. The variable domain in full, completed from reference TRBV9 and TRBJ1-4, reads DSGVTQTPKHLITATGQRVTLRCSPRSGDLSVYWYQQSLDQGLQFLIQYYNGEERAKGNILERFSAQQFPDLHSELNLSSLELGDSALYFCASSVKSTRGEKLFFGSGTQLSVL.